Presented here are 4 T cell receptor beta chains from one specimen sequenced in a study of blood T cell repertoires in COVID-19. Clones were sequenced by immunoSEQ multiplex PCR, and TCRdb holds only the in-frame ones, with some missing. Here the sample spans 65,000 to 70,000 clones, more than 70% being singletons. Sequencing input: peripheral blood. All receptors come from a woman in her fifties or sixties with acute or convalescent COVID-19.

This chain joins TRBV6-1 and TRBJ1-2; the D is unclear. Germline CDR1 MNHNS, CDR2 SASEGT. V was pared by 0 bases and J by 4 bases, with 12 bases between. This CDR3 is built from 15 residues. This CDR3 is CASSEAETVTYGYTF. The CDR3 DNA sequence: TGTGCCAGCAGTGAAGCGGAGACGGTGACCTATGGCTACACCTTC.

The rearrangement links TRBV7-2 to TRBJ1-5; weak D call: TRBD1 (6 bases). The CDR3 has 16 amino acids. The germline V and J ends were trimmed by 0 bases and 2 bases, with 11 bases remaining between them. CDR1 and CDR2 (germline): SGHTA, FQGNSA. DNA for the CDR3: TGTGCCAGCAGCTTAGCGAAAGGGGGGGGCAATCAGCCCCAGCATTTT. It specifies CASSLAKGGGNQPQHF. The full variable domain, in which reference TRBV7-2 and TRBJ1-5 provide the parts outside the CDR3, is GAGVSQSPSNKVTEKGKDVELRCDPISGHTALYWYRQSLGQGLEFLIYFQGNSAPDKSGLPSDRFSAERTGGSVSTLTIQRTQQEDSAVYLCASSLAKGGGNQPQHFGDGTRLSIL.

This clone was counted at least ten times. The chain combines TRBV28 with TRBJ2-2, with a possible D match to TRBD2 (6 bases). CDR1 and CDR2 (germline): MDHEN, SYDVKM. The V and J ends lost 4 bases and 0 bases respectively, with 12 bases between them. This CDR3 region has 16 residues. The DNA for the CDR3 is TGTGCCAGCAGTTCGCCCGGGACTTCGAACACCGGGGAGCTGTTTTTT. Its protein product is CASSSPGTSNTGELFF.

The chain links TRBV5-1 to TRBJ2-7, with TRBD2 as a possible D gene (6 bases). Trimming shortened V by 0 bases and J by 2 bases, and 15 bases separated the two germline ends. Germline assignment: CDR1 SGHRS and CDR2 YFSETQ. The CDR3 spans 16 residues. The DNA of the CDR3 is TGCGCCAGCAGCTTGGTGGGGGGACTTCCGACCTACGAGCAGTACTTC. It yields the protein CASSLVGGLPTYEQYF. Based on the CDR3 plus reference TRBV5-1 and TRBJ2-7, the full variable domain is KAGVTQTPRYLIKTRGQQVTLSCSPISGHRSVSWYQQTPGQGLQFLFEYFSETQRNKGNFPGRFSGRQFSNSRSEMNVSTLELGDSALYLCASSLVGGLPTYEQYFGPGTRLTVT.